The 5 T cell receptor beta chains listed next were all sequenced from one sample in a study of cytomegalovirus exposure and HLA in healthy donors. The PCR used 60 Vbeta and 13 Jbeta primers. Method: immunoSEQ multiplex PCR; TCRdb's copy keeps in-frame clones and lacks some. This table has approximately 61,000 clones, 55% to 80% appearing once. The sample taken for sequencing was PBMCs. These receptors were obtained from a woman between 45 and 60 years old in good health and CMV-seronegative.

The chain employs TRBV11-1 and TRBJ1-1; 8 nucleotides align to TRBD1. Germline V gene data show CDR1 as SGHAT and CDR2 as FQDESV (reference sequence). After removal of 5 bases from V and 7 bases from J, the junction contained 12 bases not matched to a gene. The CDR3 loop spans 15 amino acids. This CDR3 is CASSTYDRGDGEAFF. In DNA, the CDR3 is TGTGCCAGCAGCACCTACGACAGGGGCGACGGTGAAGCTTTCTTT.

This clone was detected once. This rearrangement joins TRBV28 to TRBJ1-1; D is possibly TRBD1 (6 bases). Germline V gene sequence: CDR1 MDHEN, CDR2 SYDVKM. CDR3 length: 12 residues. V lost 4 bases, J lost 10 bases, and 13 bases lay in between. CDR3 residues: CASSWVQGRAFF. CDR3 DNA: TGTGCCAGCAGTTGGGTACAGGGACGAGCTTTCTTT.

This chain connects TRBV19 to TRBJ1-2; D not certain. CDR3 length: 15 amino acids. Deletions cut 3 bases from V and 4 bases from J, with 15 bases between. The germline CDR1 and CDR2 sequences are LNHDA and SQIVND (reference sequence). The CDR3 DNA reads TGTGCCAGTAGTATGGAGGTGAATAGGGCCTATGGCTACACCTTC. Translating gives CASSMEVNRAYGYTF.

This clone was observed at least ten times. This sequence joins TRBV9 and TRBJ2-7; D perhaps matches TRBD1 (6 bases). The CDR3 runs 14 residues. V lost 1 base to trimming and J lost 2 bases, with 10 bases between them. Germline lookup yields CDR1 SGDLS and CDR2 YYNGEE. The CDR3 nucleotides read TGTGCCAGCAGCGTAACGGACAGTCCCTACGAGCAGTACTTC. Amino acids: CASSVTDSPYEQYF.

V usage is TRBV2 and J usage is TRBJ2-7; possible D gene TRBD1, 5 bases. The V gene's germline CDR1 is SNHLY and CDR2 FYNNEI. Trimming removed 7 bases at V and 1 base at J, with 14 bases between. This CDR3 comprises 14 residues. CDR3 sequence (DNA): TGTGCCAGCATTCCCGCGAGACAGTCCTACGAGCAGTACTTC. Translation gives CASIPARQSYEQYF.